This is a list of T cell receptor beta chains from one sample in a study of blood T cells in healthy people across ages. TCRdb fed the 5' RACE reads into MiXCR, producing one record per CDR3 protein. The table includes 1.5 million to 2 million distinct CDR3 sequences, 40% to 55% detected once. Source material: blood. Receptors were obtained from a woman in her 40s in good health. Both conserved end residues are part of each CDR3. Fields, in order: J gene, D gene, V gene, clone size, CDR3 DNA, CDR3 protein. The D gene is left open where the match is weak. Clone size is not always given. Where it is, it says once, few, many or a class for expanded clones.

>TRBJ2-1|TRBD2|TRBV15|-
TGTGCCACCAGCAGAGGGAAAAGCGGGGGGGCCAATGAGCAGTTCTTC
CATSRGKSGGANEQFF
>TRBJ2-2|TRBD2|TRBV7-2|-
TGCGCCAGCAGCTTTAGCGGGGAAAGGACCGGGGAGCTGTTTTTT
CASSFSGERTGELFF
>TRBJ2-7|-|TRBV7-2|few
TGTGCCAGCAGCTTGAGGGCCGGCGAGCAGTACTTC
CASSLRAGEQYF
>TRBJ2-7|TRBD2|TRBV15|-
TGTGCCACCAGCAGAACTGGCCTAGCGGCCTACAATGAGCAGTACTTC
CATSRTGLAAYNEQYF
>TRBJ1-2|-|TRBV7-9|few
TGTGCCAGCAGCTCCGGAGGGGGGGCCTATGGCTACACCTTC
CASSSGGGAYGYTF
>TRBJ2-5|-|TRBV4-3|-
TGCGCCAACAGCCAAGATTTCGGGGGGCGGGAGACCCAGTACTTC
CANSQDFGGRETQYF
>TRBJ1-1|TRBD1|TRBV12-3/TRBV12-4|-
TGTGCCAGCAGTGGGACAGGGCGGCCTGAAGCTTTCTTT
CASSGTGRPEAFF
>TRBJ1-6|-|TRBV4-1|few
TGCGCCAGCAGCCAAGATCAGCGGCCACCCCTCCACTTT
CASSQDQRPPLHF
>TRBJ2-7|-|TRBV6-2/TRBV6-3|-
TGTGCCAGTGCCGACAGCTACGAGCAGTACTTC
CASADSYEQYF
>TRBJ2-5|-|TRBV5-5|-
TGTGCCAGCAGCTTGGTTAGGGCCCCACAAGAGACCCAGTACTTC
CASSLVRAPQETQYF
>TRBJ2-2|-|TRBV11-2|-
TGTGCCAGCAGCTTAGTAGGGGTAGCCCACCGGGAGCTGTTTTTT
CASSLVGVAHRELFF
>TRBJ2-3|-|TRBV21-1|-
TGTGCCAGCAGCAAGGGGACTAGGTTCAACCCTCCCACAGATACGCAGTATTTT
CASSKGTRFNPPTDTQYF
>TRBJ2-4|TRBD2|TRBV7-2|few
TGTGCCAGCAGCTTAATTTCGGGGGAGGGAAACATTCAGTACTTC
CASSLISGEGNIQYF
>TRBJ2-3|TRBD2|TRBV20-1|-
TGCAGTGCGGGTTTAGTAGCGGGGTCCACAGATACGCAGTATTTT
CSAGLVAGSTDTQYF
>TRBJ2-1|-|TRBV5-6|-
TGTGCCAGCAGCTATGGAAGGGGCATCCATGAGCAGTTCTTC
CASSYGRGIHEQFF
>TRBJ2-3|TRBD2|TRBV7-2|-
TGTGCCAGCAGCTTAGGTTTGGTAGCGGGCTCAGATACGCAGTATTTT
CASSLGLVAGSDTQYF
>TRBJ2-6|-|TRBV2|-
TGTGCCAGCAGGGTCGCAGGGACTGGGGCCAACGCCCTGACTTTC
CASRVAGTGANALTF
>TRBJ1-2|-|TRBV4-1|few
TGCGCCAGCAGCCAAGATAGGCCACCTTATGGCTACACCTTC
CASSQDRPPYGYTF
>TRBJ2-7|TRBD1|TRBV6-2/TRBV6-3|few
TGTGCCAGCAGACGGGGTCCGGGACAGGGGGTCTACGAGCAGTACTTC
CASRRGPGQGVYEQYF
>TRBJ2-5|TRBD2|TRBV7-2|-
TGTGCCAGCAGCTGGCCGACTAGCGGGGGGGCAGAGACCCAGTACTTC
CASSWPTSGGAETQYF
>TRBJ2-5|-|TRBV27|once
TGTGCCAGCAGTTTATCGCGACTAAGTGGAGAGACCCAGTACTTC
CASSLSRLSGETQYF
>TRBJ2-1|TRBD1|TRBV7-2|-
TGTGCCAGCAGCTTACGGGACAGTCTAAACAATGAGCAGTTCTTC
CASSLRDSLNNEQFF
>TRBJ2-7|-|TRBV3-1|once
TGTGCCAGCAGCGATTCGGGATTCCCAGGGGAGCAGTACTTC
CASSDSGFPGEQYF
>TRBJ2-6|-|TRBV20-1|-
TGCAGTGCTAGGGGGCGAGGGGTCTCTGGGGCCAACGTCCTGACTTTC
CSARGRGVSGANVLTF
>TRBJ1-5|-|TRBV27|-
TGTGCCAGCGCTAGGGCGGATCAGCCCCAGCATTTT
CASARADQPQHF
>TRBJ1-2|TRBD1|TRBV7-2|few
TGTGCCAGCAGCTTAGTCGGGACAGGGGGCGATGGGAACTATGGCTACACCTTC
CASSLVGTGGDGNYGYTF
>TRBJ2-5|-|TRBV6-2/TRBV6-3|-
TGTGCCAGCACTCAGCCGGGACTTCAAGAGACCCAGTACTTC
CASTQPGLQETQYF
>TRBJ2-5|-|TRBV6-2/TRBV6-3|-
TGTGCCGGATCAGGGGACCGAGAGACCCAGTACTTC
CAGSGDRETQYF
>TRBJ2-7|-|TRBV20-1|-
TGCAGTGCTAGCGAGGGATTAAACGAGCAGTACTTC
CSASEGLNEQYF
>TRBJ2-1|TRBD1|TRBV20-1|few
TGCAGTGCTACCGGGACCGGGACAGGGCCCAACAATGAGCAGTTCTTC
CSATGTGTGPNNEQFF
>TRBJ2-5|-|TRBV12-3/TRBV12-4|few
TGTGCCAGCAGAGAAGGACGGTACCAAGAGACCCAGTACTTC
CASREGRYQETQYF
>TRBJ2-5|-|TRBV5-4|-
TGTGCCAGCAGCCTACAGGCGGCGGAAGAGACCCAGTACTTC
CASSLQAAEETQYF
>TRBJ1-2|-|TRBV7-9|-
TGTGCCAGCAGCTCCATAAGGATGGGATATGGCTACACCTTC
CASSSIRMGYGYTF
>TRBJ2-7|-|TRBV4-2|-
TGTGCCAGCAGCCCCCGTGTTTCCACGGACGACGAGCAGTACTTC
CASSPRVSTDDEQYF
>TRBJ2-2|-|TRBV7-2|-
TGTGCCAGCAGCTTACAGGGGAACGGGGAGCTGTTTTTT
CASSLQGNGELFF
>TRBJ2-3|-|TRBV7-2|-
TGTGCCAGCAGCGTACCCCGGGCGGGAGATACGCAGTATTTT
CASSVPRAGDTQYF
>TRBJ2-5|TRBD2|TRBV7-2|-
TGTGCCAGCAGTTCAATCGGGGGGGCCACGGGCCAAGAGACCCAGTACTTC
CASSSIGGATGQETQYF
>TRBJ2-7|-|TRBV7-9|few
TGTGCCAGCAGCCGTGGAGGAGGGTTGTACTTC
CASSRGGGLYF
>TRBJ1-5|-|TRBV28|-
TGTGCCAGCAGTCCCCAAACCAGGGGCTGGTTTCAGCCCCAGCATTTT
CASSPQTRGWFQPQHF
>TRBJ1-2|TRBD1|TRBV25-1|many
TGTGCCAGCAGTGAAACAGGGGGCGCAAACTATGGCTACACCTTC
CASSETGGANYGYTF
>TRBJ2-3|-|TRBV29-1|few
TGCAGCGTTGGGGCAGGAATTTCTAGCACAGATACGCAGTATTTT
CSVGAGISSTDTQYF
>TRBJ2-7|-|TRBV20-1|few
TGCAGTGCCGATACCACAGTTGAGGGGATTACCTCCTACGAGCAGTACTTC
CSADTTVEGITSYEQYF